A selection of T cell receptor beta chains follows, all from one sample in a study of blood T cell repertoires in COVID-19. Produced via immunoSEQ multiplex PCR; TCRdb's table is partial and in-frame only. There are approximately 100,000 clones in the sample; 85% to 90% occur only once, and 15% lies in the top ten. Sequencing was carried out using peripheral blood. These receptor sequences come from a man aged 50 to 59 with acute or convalescent COVID-19. Both conserved end residues are part of each CDR3. Each record gives: CDR3 protein, J gene, V gene, D gene. D genes are given only for firm matches.

CDR3aa: CASTAGGHNNSPLHF
j_gene: TRBJ1-6
v_gene: TRBV19
d_gene: -

CDR3aa: CSVARGQGARNEQFF
j_gene: TRBJ2-1
v_gene: TRBV29-1
d_gene: TRBD1

CDR3aa: CASSRLVGAADTQYF
j_gene: TRBJ2-3
v_gene: TRBV5-4
d_gene: -

CDR3aa: CSVERLAENIQYF
j_gene: TRBJ2-4
v_gene: TRBV29-1
d_gene: -

CDR3aa: CASSDSPIGLQYF
j_gene: TRBJ2-4
v_gene: TRBV6-4
d_gene: -

CDR3aa: CAGSRVNEAFF
j_gene: TRBJ1-1
v_gene: TRBV30
d_gene: -

CDR3aa: CASSRGTTTSYNEQFF
j_gene: TRBJ2-1
v_gene: TRBV19
d_gene: TRBD2

CDR3aa: CASSYRRGSGYEQYF
j_gene: TRBJ2-7
v_gene: TRBV6-5
d_gene: -

CDR3aa: CASSPGLVGNEQFF
j_gene: TRBJ2-1
v_gene: TRBV5-4
d_gene: -

CDR3aa: CASSLVGGAWNEQFF
j_gene: TRBJ2-1
v_gene: TRBV7-9
d_gene: -

CDR3aa: CASTTTGTGTEAFF
j_gene: TRBJ1-1
v_gene: TRBV5-1
d_gene: TRBD1

CDR3aa: CATSDSPGGAGNEQFF
j_gene: TRBJ2-1
v_gene: TRBV24-1
d_gene: TRBD1

CDR3aa: CASSRTGGANTGELFF
j_gene: TRBJ2-2
v_gene: TRBV11-1
d_gene: TRBD1

CDR3aa: CASSLQLAGYEQYF
j_gene: TRBJ2-7
v_gene: TRBV7-2
d_gene: TRBD2

CDR3aa: CATSGGRASNEQFF
j_gene: TRBJ2-1
v_gene: TRBV6-5
d_gene: TRBD2

CDR3aa: CASGRDQETQYF
j_gene: TRBJ2-5
v_gene: TRBV6-5
d_gene: -

CDR3aa: CASSFPDRNEQPQHF
j_gene: TRBJ1-5
v_gene: TRBV28
d_gene: -

CDR3aa: CASRRGQGEFYEQYF
j_gene: TRBJ2-7
v_gene: TRBV6-5
d_gene: TRBD1

CDR3aa: CASESRDTQYF
j_gene: TRBJ2-3
v_gene: TRBV5-6
d_gene: -

CDR3aa: CASSWGAYYEQYF
j_gene: TRBJ2-7
v_gene: TRBV7-9
d_gene: -

CDR3aa: CASSERRGGTGELFF
j_gene: TRBJ2-2
v_gene: TRBV2
d_gene: TRBD2

CDR3aa: CSARGPNEQFF
j_gene: TRBJ2-1
v_gene: TRBV20-1
d_gene: -

CDR3aa: CATSEVAGGVYEQYF
j_gene: TRBJ2-7
v_gene: TRBV24-1
d_gene: TRBD2

CDR3aa: CASSVRLEEQFF
j_gene: TRBJ2-1
v_gene: TRBV9
d_gene: -

CDR3aa: CASSTGTAGEKLFF
j_gene: TRBJ1-4
v_gene: TRBV21-1
d_gene: -

CDR3aa: CASRHAGTSLEQYF
j_gene: TRBJ2-7
v_gene: TRBV25-1
d_gene: TRBD2

CDR3aa: CASSESLFGGAREQYF
j_gene: TRBJ2-7
v_gene: TRBV6-1
d_gene: -

CDR3aa: CASSPSRESFTDTQYF
j_gene: TRBJ2-3
v_gene: TRBV18
d_gene: TRBD2

CDR3aa: CASSEQGIAGELFF
j_gene: TRBJ2-2
v_gene: TRBV6-4
d_gene: TRBD1

CDR3aa: CASSQDLGVASGYTF
j_gene: TRBJ1-2
v_gene: TRBV3-1/TRBV3-2
d_gene: -

CDR3aa: CASSLASGGQPQHF
j_gene: TRBJ1-5
v_gene: TRBV7-2
d_gene: -

CDR3aa: CASSPGGGSRYEQYF
j_gene: TRBJ2-7
v_gene: TRBV5-4
d_gene: -

CDR3aa: CASSFDRGLMAKNIQYF
j_gene: TRBJ2-4
v_gene: TRBV5-8
d_gene: TRBD1

CDR3aa: CASSLAQNNEQFF
j_gene: TRBJ2-1
v_gene: TRBV5-1
d_gene: -

CDR3aa: CAWGTSETQYF
j_gene: TRBJ2-3
v_gene: TRBV30
d_gene: TRBD2

CDR3aa: CASGGGTTYTQYF
j_gene: TRBJ2-3
v_gene: TRBV2
d_gene: TRBD2

CDR3aa: CASNEVGAGYGYTF
j_gene: TRBJ1-2
v_gene: TRBV5-1
d_gene: -

CDR3aa: CASSRTGNEKLFF
j_gene: TRBJ1-4
v_gene: TRBV9
d_gene: TRBD1

CDR3aa: CASSDRPQGELFF
j_gene: TRBJ2-2
v_gene: TRBV6-5
d_gene: -

CDR3aa: CASSLVGSFTDTQYF
j_gene: TRBJ2-3
v_gene: TRBV27
d_gene: -

CDR3aa: CASSYGQGSYEQYF
j_gene: TRBJ2-7
v_gene: TRBV6-2/TRBV6-3
d_gene: -

CDR3aa: CATRGHGHRDEQYF
j_gene: TRBJ2-7
v_gene: TRBV24-1
d_gene: -

CDR3aa: CASSSQGTGELFF
j_gene: TRBJ2-2
v_gene: TRBV5-5
d_gene: TRBD1

CDR3aa: CASSFDLAGTGELFF
j_gene: TRBJ2-2
v_gene: TRBV18
d_gene: -

CDR3aa: CAWTADRGREQYF
j_gene: TRBJ2-7
v_gene: TRBV30
d_gene: TRBD1

CDR3aa: CASSIRPSGPYEQYF
j_gene: TRBJ2-7
v_gene: TRBV19
d_gene: TRBD2

CDR3aa: CASSPLGPTGTQYF
j_gene: TRBJ2-5
v_gene: TRBV11-3
d_gene: -

CDR3aa: CATSGDKGLQTQYF
j_gene: TRBJ2-5
v_gene: TRBV24-1
d_gene: -

CDR3aa: CASSFPPGSRSPYEQYF
j_gene: TRBJ2-7
v_gene: TRBV28
d_gene: -

CDR3aa: CASSPSSSGISDTQYF
j_gene: TRBJ2-3
v_gene: TRBV18
d_gene: TRBD2

CDR3aa: CASSIARRETQYF
j_gene: TRBJ2-5
v_gene: TRBV19
d_gene: -

CDR3aa: CASSVERTDTQYF
j_gene: TRBJ2-3
v_gene: TRBV9
d_gene: -

CDR3aa: CASSPAAGETQYF
j_gene: TRBJ2-5
v_gene: TRBV5-1
d_gene: -